These T cell receptor beta chains were read from a single sample in a study of CD8+CD57+ T cells in acquired aplastic anemia. TCRdb recomputed calls from the reads with MiXCR, one row per CDR3 protein. The repertoire holds 180,000 or so distinct CDR3 sequences, roughly 60% seen once, with about 44% in the top ten. Sequencing input: sorted CD4+, CD8+, or CD8+CD57+ T cells (not recorded which) from PBMCs. These receptors were obtained from a human donor with aplastic anemia. CDR3s include the opening cysteine and the closing phenylalanine or tryptophan. D genes are given only for firm matches. A row's size may be missing; if present it is once, few, many or a size class.

>TRBD1|.|TRBJ1-5|TRBV19
TGTGCCAGCCACGACAGGGCGTCGCCAAGGGATCAGCCCCAGCATTTT
CASHDRASPRDQPQHF
>TRBD1|.|TRBJ2-1|TRBV7-3
TGTGCCAGCAGCTCCCGACAGGGGATGAGAGATGAGCAGTTCTTC
CASSSRQGMRDEQFF
>.|.|TRBJ2-7|TRBV7-9
TGTGCCAGCAGAGGACAGCCCTACGAGCAGTACTTC
CASRGQPYEQYF
>.|once|TRBJ1-6|TRBV7-2
TGTGCCAGCACCCTCGACTGGGGGGCTCATAATTCACCCCTCCACTTT
CASTLDWGAHNSPLHF
>TRBD1|.|TRBJ2-7|TRBV9
TGTGCCAGCAGCCCACGGACAGGGGTTATAGTATCCGGCGAGCAGTACTTC
CASSPRTGVIVSGEQYF
>.|.|TRBJ1-3|TRBV2
TGTGCCAGCAAAATAAACGGAGACACCATATATTTT
CASKINGDTIYF
>TRBD1|.|TRBJ1-1|TRBV11-3
TGTGCCAGCAGCTTAGTGGGGACAGCGGAAGCTTTCTTT
CASSLVGTAEAFF
>.|.|TRBJ2-7|TRBV3-1
TGTGCCAGCAGCCCTTCCTGGGGACTCATCTACGAGCAGTACTTC
CASSPSWGLIYEQYF
>TRBD1|.|TRBJ2-7|TRBV7-9
TGTGCCAGCAGCTTGGAGGGACAGGGGGGCTCCTACGAGCAGTACTTC
CASSLEGQGGSYEQYF
>.|.|TRBJ2-5|TRBV20-1
TGCAGTGCTAGAGATCCTACAGGGAACCAAGAGACCCAGTACTTC
CSARDPTGNQETQYF
>.|.|TRBJ2-1|TRBV5-1
TGCGCCAGCAGCTTCGAACTAGCTCGGGATGAGCAGTTCTTC
CASSFELARDEQFF
>.|.|TRBJ1-6|TRBV7-9
TGTGCCAGCAGCTTAGGGGGAGTAGCCTCTCCCCTCCACTTT
CASSLGGVASPLHF
>TRBD1|many|TRBJ1-5|TRBV19
TGTGCCAGTAGGGGGACAGGTGGTCCTGAGAATCAGCCCCAGCATTTT
CASRGTGGPENQPQHF
>TRBD1|many|TRBJ2-7|TRBV5-1
TGCGCCAGCAGCTTCTCCCAACAGGGGGCTAGCTACGAGCAGTACTTC
CASSFSQQGASYEQYF
>.|.|TRBJ2-6|TRBV12-3/TRBV12-4
TGTGCCAGCAGTTTAGAGTTCCAGGCTAAGGCCAACGTCCTGACTTTC
CASSLEFQAKANVLTF
>.|many|TRBJ1-1|TRBV13
TGTGCCAGCAGCTTAGTAGCAGGGGTCACTGAAGCTTTCTTT
CASSLVAGVTEAFF
>.|.|TRBJ2-5|TRBV12-5
TGTGCTAGTGGTTTGGTAGGTCTGCCGGGGGAGACCCAGTACTTC
CASGLVGLPGETQYF
>.|.|TRBJ2-3|TRBV10-1
TGCGCCAGCAGTGAGCTACGGGACCTCACAGATACGCAGTATTTT
CASSELRDLTDTQYF
>TRBD2|few|TRBJ2-5|TRBV5-4
TGTGCCAGCAGCTTGCCGGGGACTAGCGGGGGGCGGCCGGAGACCCAGTACTTC
CASSLPGTSGGRPETQYF
>.|.|TRBJ2-7|TRBV2
TGTGCCAGCACCGTTAATGCCTACGAGCAGTACTTC
CASTVNAYEQYF
>TRBD1|.|TRBJ1-4|TRBV2
TGTGCCGGGAAGACAGGGTATGAAAAACTGTTTTTT
CAGKTGYEKLFF
>.|.|TRBJ1-1|TRBV7-9
TGTGCCAGCAGCTTAGGGGTAGGGGGGATGGTCACTGAAGCTTTCTTT
CASSLGVGGMVTEAFF
>TRBD1|.|TRBJ1-6|TRBV2
TGTGCCAGCAGTGAAGCGGACAGGGGATGGGATAATTCACCCCTCCACTTT
CASSEADRGWDNSPLHF
>.|.|TRBJ2-7|TRBV7-2
TGTGCCAGCAGCTTAGTCGGCCAGTACGAGCAGTACTTC
CASSLVGQYEQYF
>TRBD2|.|TRBJ2-7|TRBV9
TGTGCCAGCAGCGTAGCCCCTAGCGGGTACGAGCAGTACTTC
CASSVAPSGYEQYF
>.|.|TRBJ2-7|TRBV7-9
TGTGCCAGCAGCTTGGGACGGTGGGTCTACGAGCAGTACTTC
CASSLGRWVYEQYF